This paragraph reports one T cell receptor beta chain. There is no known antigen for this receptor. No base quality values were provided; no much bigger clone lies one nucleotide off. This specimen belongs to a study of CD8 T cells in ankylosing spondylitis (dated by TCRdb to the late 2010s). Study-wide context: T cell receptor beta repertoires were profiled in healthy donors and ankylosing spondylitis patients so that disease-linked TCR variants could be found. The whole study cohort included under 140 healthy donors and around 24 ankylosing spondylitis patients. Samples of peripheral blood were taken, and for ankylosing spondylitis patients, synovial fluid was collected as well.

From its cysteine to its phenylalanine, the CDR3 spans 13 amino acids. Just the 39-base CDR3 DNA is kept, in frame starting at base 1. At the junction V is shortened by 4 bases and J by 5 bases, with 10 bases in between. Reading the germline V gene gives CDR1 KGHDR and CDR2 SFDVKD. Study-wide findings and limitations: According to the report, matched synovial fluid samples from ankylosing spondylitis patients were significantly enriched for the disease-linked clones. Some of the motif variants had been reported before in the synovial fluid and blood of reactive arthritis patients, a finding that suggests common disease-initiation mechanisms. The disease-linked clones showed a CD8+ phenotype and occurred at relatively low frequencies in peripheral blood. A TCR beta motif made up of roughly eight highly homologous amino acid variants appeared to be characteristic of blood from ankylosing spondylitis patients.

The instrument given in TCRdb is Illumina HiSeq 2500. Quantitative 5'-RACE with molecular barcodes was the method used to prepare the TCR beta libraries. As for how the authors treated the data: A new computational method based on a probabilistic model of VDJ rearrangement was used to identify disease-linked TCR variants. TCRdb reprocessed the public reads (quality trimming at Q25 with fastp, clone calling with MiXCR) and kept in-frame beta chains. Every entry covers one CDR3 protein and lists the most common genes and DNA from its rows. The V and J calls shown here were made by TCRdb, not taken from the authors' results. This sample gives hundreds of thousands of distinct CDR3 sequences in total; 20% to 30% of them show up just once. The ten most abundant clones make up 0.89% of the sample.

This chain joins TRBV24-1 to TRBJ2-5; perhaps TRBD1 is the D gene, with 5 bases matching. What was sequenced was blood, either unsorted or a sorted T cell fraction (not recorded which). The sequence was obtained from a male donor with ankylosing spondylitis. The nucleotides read TGTGCCACCAGTGACCCGACAGTGGAGACCCAGTACTTC. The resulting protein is CATSDPTVETQYF.